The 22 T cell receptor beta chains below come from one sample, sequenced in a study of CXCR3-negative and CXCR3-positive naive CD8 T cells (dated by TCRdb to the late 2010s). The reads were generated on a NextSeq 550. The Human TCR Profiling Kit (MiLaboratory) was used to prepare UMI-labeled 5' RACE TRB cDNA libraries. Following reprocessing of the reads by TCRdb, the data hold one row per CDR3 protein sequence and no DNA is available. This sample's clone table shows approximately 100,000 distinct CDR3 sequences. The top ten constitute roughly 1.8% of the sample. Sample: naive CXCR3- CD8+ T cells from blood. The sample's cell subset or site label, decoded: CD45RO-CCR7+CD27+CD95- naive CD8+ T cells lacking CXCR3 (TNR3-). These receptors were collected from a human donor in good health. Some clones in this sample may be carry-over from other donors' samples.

CDR3 sequence: CASSRTSGTHNEQFF. The rearrangement links TRBV19 to TRBJ2-1; the TCRdb call, TRBD2, lacks DNA for checking. This CDR3 region has 15 residues. Per germline, CDR1 LNHDA and CDR2 SQIVND (reference sequence). Full variable domain (outside the CDR3, taken from reference TRBV19 and TRBJ2-1): DGGITQSPKYLFRKEGQNVTLSCEQNLNHDAMYWYRQDPGQGLRLIYYSQIVNDFQKGDIAEGYSVSREKKESFPLTVTSAQKNPTAFYLCASSRTSGTHNEQFFGPGTRLTVL.

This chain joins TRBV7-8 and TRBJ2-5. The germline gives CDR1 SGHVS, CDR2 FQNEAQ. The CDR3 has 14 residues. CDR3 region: CASSLLRIQETQYF.

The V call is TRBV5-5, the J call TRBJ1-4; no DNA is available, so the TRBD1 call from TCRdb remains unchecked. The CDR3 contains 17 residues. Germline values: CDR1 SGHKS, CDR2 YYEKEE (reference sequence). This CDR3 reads CASSSEGGVATNEKLFF.

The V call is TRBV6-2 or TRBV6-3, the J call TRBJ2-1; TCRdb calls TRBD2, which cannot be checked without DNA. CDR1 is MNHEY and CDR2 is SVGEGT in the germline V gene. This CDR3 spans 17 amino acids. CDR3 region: CASSYFEGLAVGDEQFF.

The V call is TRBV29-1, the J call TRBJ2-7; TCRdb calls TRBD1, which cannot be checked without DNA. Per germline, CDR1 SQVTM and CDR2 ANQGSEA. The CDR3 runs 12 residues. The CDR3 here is CSVPDRGGEQYF.

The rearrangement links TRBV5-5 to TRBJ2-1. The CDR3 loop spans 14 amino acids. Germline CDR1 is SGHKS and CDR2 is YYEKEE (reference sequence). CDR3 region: CASSLTRVYNEQFF.

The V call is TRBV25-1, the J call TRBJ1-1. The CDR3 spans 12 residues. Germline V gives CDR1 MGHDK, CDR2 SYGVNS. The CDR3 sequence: CASQLGNTEAFF.

CDR3 sequence reads: CSAADDLYGYTF. The rearrangement uses TRBV20-1 and TRBJ1-2. The CDR3 covers 12 residues. Germline V gene data show CDR1 as DFQATT and CDR2 as SNEGSKA (reference sequence).

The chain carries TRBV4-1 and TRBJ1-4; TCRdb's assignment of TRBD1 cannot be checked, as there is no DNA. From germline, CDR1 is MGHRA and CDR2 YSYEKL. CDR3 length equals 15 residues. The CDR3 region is CASSDPGQNNEKLFF.

CDR3 sequence reads: CASSQALQGQETQYF. This sequence joins TRBV4-3 and TRBJ2-5; absent DNA, TCRdb's TRBD1 call cannot be checked. The CDR3 sequence is 15 residues long. Germline V lookup: CDR1 LGHNA, CDR2 YSLEER.

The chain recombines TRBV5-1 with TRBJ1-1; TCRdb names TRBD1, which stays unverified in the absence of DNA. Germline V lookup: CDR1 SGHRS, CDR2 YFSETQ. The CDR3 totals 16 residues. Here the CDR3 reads CASSLKQGTVNTEAFF.

The CDR3: CSARDLVSSYEQYF. This sequence joins TRBV20-1 and TRBJ2-7. The germline V gene encodes CDR1 DFQATT and CDR2 SNEGSKA (reference sequence). The CDR3 spans 14 residues.

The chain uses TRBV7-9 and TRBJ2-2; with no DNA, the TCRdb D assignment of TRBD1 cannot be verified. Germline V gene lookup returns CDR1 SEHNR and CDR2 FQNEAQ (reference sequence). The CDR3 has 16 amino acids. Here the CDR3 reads CASSLFAGGPTGELFF.

The CDR3: CASSLGISGTGFGEQYF. This chain uses TRBV7-9 with TRBJ2-7; without DNA, the TCRdb call of TRBD1 cannot be checked. The CDR3 length is 17 residues. The V gene's germline CDR1 is SEHNR and CDR2 FQNEAQ (reference sequence).

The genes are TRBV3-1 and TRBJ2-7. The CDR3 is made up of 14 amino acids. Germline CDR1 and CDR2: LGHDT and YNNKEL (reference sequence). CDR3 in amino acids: CASSQVTPSYEQYF.

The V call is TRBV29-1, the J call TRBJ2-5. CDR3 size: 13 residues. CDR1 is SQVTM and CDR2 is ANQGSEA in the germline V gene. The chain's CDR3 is CSVRHRYQETQYF.

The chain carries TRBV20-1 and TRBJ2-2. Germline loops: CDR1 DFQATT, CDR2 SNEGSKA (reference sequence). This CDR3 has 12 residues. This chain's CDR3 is CSARAYSGELFF.

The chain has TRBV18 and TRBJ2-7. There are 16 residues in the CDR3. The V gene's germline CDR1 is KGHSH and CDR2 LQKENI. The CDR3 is CASSPPVGRRNYEQYF. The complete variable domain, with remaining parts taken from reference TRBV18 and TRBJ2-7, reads NAGVMQNPRHLVRRRGQEARLRCSPMKGHSHVYWYRQLPEEGLKFMVYLQKENIIDESGMPKERFSAEFPKEGPSILRIQQVVRGDSAAYFCASSPPVGRRNYEQYFGPGTRLTVT.

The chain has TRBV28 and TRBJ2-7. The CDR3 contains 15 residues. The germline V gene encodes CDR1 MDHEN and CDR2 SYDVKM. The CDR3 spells CAGSIDISTVFEQYF.

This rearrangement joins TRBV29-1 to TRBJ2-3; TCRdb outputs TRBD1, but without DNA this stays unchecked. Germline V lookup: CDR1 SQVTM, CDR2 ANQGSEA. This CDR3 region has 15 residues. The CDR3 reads CSAKLIRGSTDTQYF.

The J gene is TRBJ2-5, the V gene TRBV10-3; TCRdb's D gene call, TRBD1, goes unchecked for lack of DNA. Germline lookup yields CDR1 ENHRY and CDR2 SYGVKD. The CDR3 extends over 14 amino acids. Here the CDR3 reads CAISDHRAQETQYF.

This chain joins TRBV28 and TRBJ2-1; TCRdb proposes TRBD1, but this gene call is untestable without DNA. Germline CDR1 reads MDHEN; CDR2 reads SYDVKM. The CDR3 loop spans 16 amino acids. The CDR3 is CASRLGNRGRQFEQFF.